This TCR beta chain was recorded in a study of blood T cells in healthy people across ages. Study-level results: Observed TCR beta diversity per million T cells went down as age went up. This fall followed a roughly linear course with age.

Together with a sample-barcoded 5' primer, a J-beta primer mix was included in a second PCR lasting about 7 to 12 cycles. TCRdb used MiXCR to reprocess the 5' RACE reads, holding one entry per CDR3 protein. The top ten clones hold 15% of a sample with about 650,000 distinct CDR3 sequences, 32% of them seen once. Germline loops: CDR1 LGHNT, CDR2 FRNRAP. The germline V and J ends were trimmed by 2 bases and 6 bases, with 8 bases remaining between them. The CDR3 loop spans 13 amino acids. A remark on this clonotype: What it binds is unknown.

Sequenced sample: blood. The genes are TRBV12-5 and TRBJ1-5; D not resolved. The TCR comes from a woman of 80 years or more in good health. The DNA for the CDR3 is TGTGCTAGTGGTTTGACGTGGGGTCAGCCCCAGCATTTT. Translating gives CASGLTWGQPQHF.